Listed here are 25 T cell receptor beta chains from one sample, sequenced in a study of blood T cell repertoires in COVID-19. TCRdb keeps only in-frame clones here, not all; method: immunoSEQ multiplex PCR. In the table there are roughly 120,000 clones, around 84% of which are singletons. What was sequenced was peripheral blood. Every receptor here comes from a man aged 35 to 55 with acute or convalescent COVID-19.

This clone was observed a single time. The chain couples TRBV2 to TRBJ2-2; no clear D gene. V was trimmed by 4 bases and J by 1 base, leaving 10 bases between them. This CDR3 has 15 residues. Germline CDR1 reads SNHLY; CDR2 reads FYNNEI. CDR3 residues: CASSAQAMNTGELFF. CDR3 DNA: TGTGCCAGCAGTGCGCAGGCTATGAACACCGGGGAGCTGTTTTTT.

The chain employs TRBV28 and TRBJ2-3; 9 bases align to TRBD2. The CDR3 consists of 14 residues. V lost 6 bases and J lost 4; bases outside the gene matches: 5. Germline CDR1 reads MDHEN; CDR2 reads SYDVKM. In nucleotides, the CDR3 is TGTGCCAGCAGCCCGGGACTAGCACCAGATACGCAGTATTTT. It translates to CASSPGLAPDTQYF.

The chain is built from TRBV29-1 and TRBJ2-5; 7 bases agree with TRBD1. The V segment lost 4 bases and the J segment 4 bases; nucleotides outside the gene matches: 6. Germline CDR1 is SQVTM and CDR2 is ANQGSEA. This CDR3 spans 13 amino acids. CDR3 loop: CSVGGGAGETQYF. CDR3 nucleotides: TGCAGCGTTGGAGGGGGCGCCGGAGAGACCCAGTACTTC.

This clone was seen at least ten times. The chain joins TRBV5-4 to TRBJ2-3; 7 nucleotides match TRBD1. The CDR3 has 15 amino acids. In germline, CDR1 is SGHNT, CDR2 YYREEE (reference sequence). The J segment lost 3 bases and the V segment lost 0 bases, leaving 4 bases of the junction unmatched. The CDR3 region has the DNA TGTGCCAGCAGCTTGGACAGGGGAGTGACAGATACGCAGTATTTT. Residues: CASSLDRGVTDTQYF. The variable domain in full, completed from reference TRBV5-4 and TRBJ2-3, reads ETGVTQSPTHLIKTRGQQVTLRCSSQSGHNTVSWYQQALGQGPQFIFQYYREEENGRGNFPPRFSGLQFPNYSSELNVNALELDDSALYLCASSLDRGVTDTQYFGPGTRLTVL.

This CDR3 is CATSDPRTGPNQPQHF. CDR3 nucleotide sequence: TGTGCCACCAGTGATCCCCGGACAGGGCCAAATCAGCCCCAGCATTTT. V gene TRBV24-1 combines with J gene TRBJ1-5, with 8 bases lining up with TRBD1. Germline V lookup: CDR1 KGHDR, CDR2 SFDVKD. Trimming took 3 bases from V and 4 from J; bases not matched to a gene: 7. The CDR3 contains 16 residues.

V usage is TRBV18 and J usage is TRBJ1-2; D ambiguous. The CDR3 is made up of 13 amino acids. In germline, CDR1 is KGHSH, CDR2 LQKENI. Trimming took 2 bases from V and 4 from J, leaving 8 bases between them. The CDR3 bases are TGTGCCAGCTCACCAAGTTCAGGCTATGGCTACACCTTC. Translation gives CASSPSSGYGYTF.

This clone was counted between two and nine times. The chain joins TRBV30 to TRBJ2-1, with 9 bases aligning to TRBD2. Germline V gives CDR1 GTSNPN, CDR2 SVGIG (reference sequence). The V and J ends lost 2 bases and 0 bases, in that order; junction bases with no gene match: 8. CDR3 length: 17 amino acids. The CDR3 region has the DNA TGTGCCTGGAGTCTAGCGGGATGGGGGAGCTCCTACAATGAGCAGTTCTTC. As protein: CAWSLAGWGSSYNEQFF.

The chain recombines TRBV28 with TRBJ2-7; 9 positions match TRBD1. Trimming took 2 bases from V and 1 from J; bases not matched to a gene: 6. Looked up from germline, CDR1 is MDHEN and CDR2 is SYDVKM. The CDR3 contains 16 residues. CDR3 loop: CASSLAGQGRSYEQYF. CDR3 nucleotide sequence: TGTGCCAGCAGTTTAGCCGGACAGGGGAGGTCCTACGAGCAGTACTTC.

V gene TRBV7-2 combines with J gene TRBJ1-2; 8 nucleotides line up with TRBD1. The CDR3 has 14 residues. Germline lookup yields CDR1 SGHTA and CDR2 FQGNSA. V lost 5 bases and J lost 7; bases outside the gene matches: 9. The CDR3 sequence: CASSPWLQGVGYTF. The CDR3 nucleotides read TGTGCCAGCAGCCCGTGGCTACAGGGGGTTGGCTACACCTTC.

As for this clone: The CDR3 ends on some other residue instead of the conserved phenylalanine or tryptophan, so this is likely a read error. It is unclear where the CDR3 begins or ends on the DNA, so no DNA is shown, and the CDR3 is as TCRdb lists it. V and J are TRBV7-2 and TRBJ1-2. The CDR3 is 13 amino acids in total, end residues counted. CDR1 SGHTA and CDR2 FQGNSA come from the germline V gene. The CDR3 region is CASSLRSTGLPKL.

The chain joins TRBV7-8 to TRBJ2-5; a possible D gene is TRBD2 (5 bases). V was pared by 5 bases and J by 2 bases, with 15 bases between. This CDR3 has 15 amino acids. Germline CDR1 SGHVS, CDR2 FQNEAQ. The chain's CDR3 is CASSQPRTFQETQYF. DNA for the CDR3: TGTGCCAGCAGCCAGCCTAGGACTTTTCAAGAGACCCAGTACTTC. The whole variable domain, remainder taken from reference TRBV7-8 and TRBJ2-5, is GAGVSQSPRYKVAKRGQDVALRCDPISGHVSLFWYQQALGQGPEFLTYFQNEAQLDKSGLPSDRFFAERPEGSVSTLKIQRTQQEDSAVYLCASSQPRTFQETQYFGPGTRLLVL.

This clone has only one observation. V gene TRBV15 combines with J gene TRBJ2-3; no clear D gene. Germline assignment: CDR1 LNHNV and CDR2 YYDKDF (reference sequence). CDR3 size: 16 residues. V lost 0 bases to trimming and J lost 0 bases, with 10 bases between them. CDR3 DNA sequence: TGTGCCACCAGCAGAGATCCTATCACTAGCACAGATACGCAGTATTTT. Protein product: CATSRDPITSTDTQYF. Together with reference TRBV15 and TRBJ2-3, the CDR3 gives the full variable domain: DAMVIQNPRYQVTQFGKPVTLSCSQTLNHNVMYWYQQKSSQAPKLLFHYYDKDFNNEADTPDNFQSRRPNTSFCFLDIRSPGLGDTAMYLCATSRDPITSTDTQYFGPGTRLTVL.

The rearrangement joins TRBV6-5 to TRBJ1-1; D is perhaps TRBD1 (6 bases). The V and J ends lost 6 bases and 4 bases respectively, with 12 bases between them. This CDR3 has 13 residues. The germline V gene has CDR1 MNHEY and CDR2 SVGAGI. The DNA for the CDR3 is TGTGCCAGCAGCATCCGGGGGGCCACTGAAGCTTTCTTT. Protein: CASSIRGATEAFF.

The rearrangement joins TRBV7-2 to TRBJ2-3; 8 bases map to TRBD2. V was clipped by 1 base and J by 5 bases; unmatched bases: 5. This CDR3 has 15 residues. CDR1 SGHTA and CDR2 FQGNSA come from the germline V gene. The CDR3 here is CASSLGGLAGDTQYF. CDR3 in DNA: TGTGCCAGCAGCTTAGGGGGGCTAGCGGGAGATACGCAGTATTTT.

The DNA for the CDR3 is TGTGCCAGCAGCTTGACAGGGGGCGGGACCGGGGAGCTGTTTTTT. It specifies CASSLTGGGTGELFF. The J gene is TRBJ2-2, the V gene TRBV5-6; 9 positions match TRBD1. The V and J ends lost 1 base and 5 bases, in that order; junction bases with no gene match: 3. The germline gives CDR1 SGHDT, CDR2 YYEEEE. CDR3 length equals 15 residues.

V usage is TRBV7-3 and J usage is TRBJ2-2; 7 positions match TRBD1. The germline V gene has CDR1 SGHTA and CDR2 FQGTGA. CDR3 length: 16 amino acids. With 6 bases clipped from V and 2 bases from J, the junction kept 9 bases outside the gene matches. The CDR3 spells CASRRSGTDNTGELFF. For the CDR3, the DNA is TGTGCCAGCAGGCGCTCCGGGACAGATAACACCGGGGAGCTGTTTTTT. The variable domain in full, with the rest retrieved from reference TRBV7-3 and TRBJ2-2, is GAGVSQTPSNKVTEKGKYVELRCDPISGHTALYWYRQSLGQGPEFLIYFQGTGAADDSGLPNDRFFAVRPEGSVSTLKIQRTERGDSAVYLCASRRSGTDNTGELFFGEGSRLTVL.

This clone was found a few times. The J gene is TRBJ2-7, the V gene TRBV6-5; D might be TRBD2 (5 bases). This CDR3 contains 11 residues. CDR1 MNHEY and CDR2 SVGAGI come from the germline V gene. Trimming cost V 5 bases and J 5 bases, with 7 bases left between them. The CDR3 DNA sequence: TGTGCCAGCAGTCGGGGTAACGAGCAGTACTTC. Translated: CASSRGNEQYF.

V is TRBV18 and J is TRBJ2-1, with 7 bases identical to TRBD2. Germline V gene lookup returns CDR1 KGHSH and CDR2 LQKENI. Trimming at V came to 2 bases and at J to 9 bases, leaving 10 bases not matched to a gene. The CDR3 spans 15 residues. The CDR3 region is CASSPTAGRSFEQFF. The DNA for the CDR3 is TGTGCCAGCTCACCAACAGCGGGGCGGTCTTTTGAGCAGTTCTTC.

The V gene is TRBV7-9, the J gene TRBJ2-4, with D tentatively TRBD1 (5 bases). V was clipped by 2 bases and J by 11 bases, with 16 bases between them. This CDR3 comprises 14 residues. Germline V gives CDR1 SEHNR, CDR2 FQNEAQ (reference sequence). The CDR3 sequence is CASSLTGVGSFQYF. CDR3 sequence (DNA): TGTGCCAGCAGCTTAACAGGTGTAGGGTCTTTTCAGTACTTC.

The chain is built from TRBV27 and TRBJ2-3; D is ambiguous. V lost 0 bases, J lost 3 bases, and 19 bases lay in between. The germline V gene encodes CDR1 MNHEY and CDR2 SMNVEV (reference sequence). The CDR3 spans 18 residues. The CDR3 coding sequence is TGTGCCAGCAGTTTATCGGTGCCCGGTTATTCCCTGACAGATACGCAGTATTTT. This gives the protein CASSLSVPGYSLTDTQYF.

This chain uses TRBV19 with TRBJ2-1; 10 nucleotides line up with TRBD1. CDR3 size: 15 residues. Germline CDR1 LNHDA, CDR2 SQIVND (reference sequence). Germline trimming cut 7 bases from V and 12 bases from J; bases unmatched to any gene: 15. In DNA form, the CDR3 reads TGTGCCAGTATCGAGGGGACAGGGGCCCGTGGAGGGCAGTTCTTC. This encodes CASIEGTGARGGQFF.

V is TRBV10-3 and J is TRBJ2-7, with D hard to call. The V gene lost 2 bases and the J gene lost 5 bases, with 4 bases spanning the gap. CDR1 is ENHRY, CDR2 SYGVKD, per germline. This CDR3 has 11 amino acids. The CDR3 spells CAISEKHEQYF. As DNA, the CDR3 is TGTGCCATCAGTGAGAAGCACGAGCAGTACTTC.

The chain carries TRBV18 and TRBJ2-1; 7 positions agree with TRBD1. V gave up 3 bases and J gave up 4 bases; unmatched junction bases: 6. CDR3 length: 15 residues. Per the germline V gene, CDR1 is KGHSH and CDR2 is LQKENI. CDR3 sequence reads: CASSPTGSGYNEQFF. The CDR3 bases are TGTGCCAGCTCACCGACAGGGAGTGGTTACAATGAGCAGTTCTTC.

Only one count was recorded for this clone. V and J are TRBV2 and TRBJ1-4; no clear D. This CDR3 is 15 amino acids long. V was cut by 5 bases and J by 0 bases, with 10 bases left in between. From germline, CDR1 is SNHLY and CDR2 FYNNEI. Written as DNA, the CDR3 is TGTGCCAGCAGTCTGAGGCGATCAACTAATGAAAAACTGTTTTTT. Protein product: CASSLRRSTNEKLFF. The full variable domain, rest sourced from reference TRBV2 and TRBJ1-4, is EPEVTQTPSHQVTQMGQEVILRCVPISNHLYFYWYRQILGQKVEFLVSFYNNEISEKSEIFDDQFSVERPDGSNFTLKIRSTKLEDSAMYFCASSLRRSTNEKLFFGSGTQLSVL.

This clone was detected only once. The chain recombines TRBV6-2 or TRBV6-3 with TRBJ2-5; D possibly corresponds to TRBD1 (6 bases). CDR1 is MNHEY, CDR2 SVGEGT, per germline. V gave up 4 bases and J gave up 1 base, with 13 bases separating them. CDR3 size: 15 residues. CDR3 nucleotide sequence: TGTGCCAGCAGTTCCCCTCAGGGGTCCCAAGAGACCCAGTACTTC. It is translated as CASSSPQGSQETQYF.